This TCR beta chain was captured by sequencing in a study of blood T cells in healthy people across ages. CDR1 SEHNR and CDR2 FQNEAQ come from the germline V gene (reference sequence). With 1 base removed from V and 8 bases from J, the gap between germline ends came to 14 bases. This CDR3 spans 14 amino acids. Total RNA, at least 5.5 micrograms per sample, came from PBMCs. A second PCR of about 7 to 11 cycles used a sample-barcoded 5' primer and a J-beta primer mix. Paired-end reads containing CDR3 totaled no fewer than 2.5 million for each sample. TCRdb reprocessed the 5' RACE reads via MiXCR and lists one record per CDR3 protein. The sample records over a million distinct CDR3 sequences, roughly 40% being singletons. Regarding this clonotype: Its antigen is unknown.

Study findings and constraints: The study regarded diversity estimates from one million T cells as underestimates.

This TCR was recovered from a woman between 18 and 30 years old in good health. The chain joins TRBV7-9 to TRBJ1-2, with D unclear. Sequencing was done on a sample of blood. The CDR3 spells CASSLEGRPQGYTF. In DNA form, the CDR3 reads TGTGCCAGCAGCTTAGAAGGCCGTCCCCAAGGCTACACCTTC.